The next 13 T cell receptor beta chains were all read from a single sample in a study of neoadjuvant anti-PD-1 for oral cavity cancer. The assay was immunoSEQ multiplex PCR, and TCRdb's table has in-frame clones only and misses some. The table has about 7,100 clones, about 60% seen once. The specimen comprised tumor tissue, sampled before nivolumab (anti-PD-1) treatment. The receptors shown here come from a person aged 35-79 years with oral cavity squamous cell carcinoma.

The gene calls are TRBV7-9 and TRBJ2-5, with unresolved D. The germline V gene has CDR1 SEHNR and CDR2 FQNEAQ (reference sequence). V gave up 1 base and J gave up 1 base, with 10 bases separating them. This CDR3 contains 15 residues. This chain's CDR3 is CASSLGEWSQETQYF. As DNA, the CDR3 is TGTGCCAGCAGCTTAGGGGAATGGAGCCAAGAGACCCAGTACTTC.

This clone was detected only a few times. The chain carries TRBV27 and TRBJ1-2, with 9 bases matching TRBD1. CDR3 length equals 13 residues. The junction had 6 bases not matched to a gene; V was cut back by 6 bases and J by 7 bases. Germline V gives CDR1 MNHEY, CDR2 SMNVEV (reference sequence). This CDR3 is CASRVQGALGYTF. The CDR3 coding sequence is TGTGCCAGCAGGGTACAGGGGGCTCTTGGCTACACCTTC.

This clone was seen only a few times. The chain links TRBV11-2 to TRBJ1-6; D is undetermined. Germline loops: CDR1 SGHAT, CDR2 FQNNGV. The CDR3 sequence is 14 residues long. V lost 6 bases to trimming and J lost 6 bases, with 12 bases between them. CDR3 in amino acids: CASSAEAGNSPLHF. The CDR3 DNA follows: TGTGCCAGCAGTGCGGAGGCGGGTAATTCACCCCTCCACTTT.

This chain connects TRBV5-1 to TRBJ2-1; a possible D gene is TRBD1 (5 bases). Germline loops: CDR1 SGHRS, CDR2 YFSETQ. The CDR3 consists of 15 residues. The V end lost 4 bases, the J end lost 5 bases, and 16 bases lay between the germline ends. DNA for the CDR3: TGCGCCAGCAGCCCCAGTTCCAGGGTGGACAATGAGCAGTTCTTC. Amino acid sequence: CASSPSSRVDNEQFF.

The chain couples TRBV10-2 to TRBJ2-1; 13 bases agree with TRBD2. The CDR3 sequence is 14 residues long. The J segment lost 4 bases and the V segment lost 6 bases, leaving 0 bases of the junction unmatched. Germline CDR1 reads WSHSY; CDR2 reads SAAADI. This CDR3 reads CASRTSGRYNEQFF. DNA for the CDR3: TGCGCCAGCAGGACTAGCGGGAGGTACAATGAGCAGTTCTTC.

The chain employs TRBV19 and TRBJ1-2, with D perhaps matching TRBD1 (6 bases). Germline V lookup: CDR1 LNHDA, CDR2 SQIVND (reference sequence). V was cut by 3 bases and J by 4 bases, with 18 bases left in between. This CDR3 contains 16 residues. CDR3 region: CASSIGPTGLIYGYTF. CDR3 DNA: TGTGCCAGTAGTATTGGTCCTACAGGGCTCATCTATGGCTACACCTTC.

J is TRBJ1-1 and V is TRBV29-1; D remains ambiguous. In germline, CDR1 is SQVTM, CDR2 ANQGSEA. V was shortened by 4 bases and J by 5 bases, with 17 bases between the two germline ends. The CDR3 runs to 14 residues. The CDR3 DNA is TGCAGCGTTGTTAAACCCTCCGGGGAAACTGAAGCTTTCTTT. Translated: CSVVKPSGETEAFF.

The rearrangement joins TRBV6-5 to TRBJ1-1, with 9 bases identical to TRBD1. This CDR3 contains 15 residues. The V gene end was trimmed by 2 bases and the J gene end by 6 bases; junction bases not matched to a gene: 7. From germline, CDR1 is MNHEY and CDR2 SVGAGI. CDR3 bases: TGTGCCAGCAGTTACAGTCCCGGGACAGGGTCTGAAGCTTTCTTT. Amino acids: CASSYSPGTGSEAFF.

CDR3 sequence (DNA): TGTGCCAGTAGTATGGGCCTAGCGGGAGGAACCCCTCGGAATGAGCAGTTCTTC. Protein product: CASSMGLAGGTPRNEQFF. The V and J genes are TRBV19 and TRBJ2-1, with 11 bases fitting TRBD2. CDR1 is LNHDA, CDR2 SQIVND, per germline (reference sequence). V dropped 3 bases and J dropped 7; count of bases not matched to a gene: 14. The CDR3 loop spans 18 amino acids.

This rearrangement joins TRBV10-3 to TRBJ2-3; 11 bases fit TRBD2. The length of the CDR3 is 17 residues. The germline V gene encodes CDR1 ENHRY and CDR2 SYGVKD. V shed 5 bases, J shed 3 bases, and the junction held 10 bases outside the gene matches. The CDR3 protein is CAISFSPSGGNTDTQYF. In DNA, the CDR3 is TGTGCCATCAGTTTTTCTCCTAGCGGGGGGAATACAGATACGCAGTATTTT.

This rearrangement joins TRBV5-1 to TRBJ2-5; D might be TRBD2 (6 bases). The CDR3 totals 16 residues. Trimming removed 0 bases from V and 9 bases from J, with 21 bases in between. CDR1 SGHRS and CDR2 YFSETQ come from the germline V gene. CDR3: CASSLVERVGKLAQYF. The CDR3 region has the DNA TGCGCCAGCAGCTTGGTGGAGCGGGTGGGCAAGTTGGCCCAGTACTTC.

The chain employs TRBV19 and TRBJ2-1; 11 nucleotides line up with TRBD2. The V gene end was trimmed by 5 bases and the J gene end by 9 bases; junction bases not matched to a gene: 6. This CDR3 comprises 14 residues. Germline CDR1 reads LNHDA; CDR2 reads SQIVND (reference sequence). CDR3 coding DNA: TGTGCCAGTAGTTTTCCTAGCGGGGGGATTGAGCAGTTCTTC. It is translated as CASSFPSGGIEQFF.

The gene calls are TRBV19 and TRBJ1-5; D is undetermined. Trimming removed 3 bases at V and 0 bases at J, with 3 bases between. The CDR3 totals 13 residues. CDR1 and CDR2 from the germline V gene are LNHDA and SQIVND (reference sequence). CDR3 sequence (DNA): TGTGCCAGTAGTATCCCTAGCAATCAGCCCCAGCATTTT. Amino acids: CASSIPSNQPQHF.